The present T cell receptor beta chain was sequenced within a study of beta chain features in type 1 diabetes. Notes on the study in general: In all four CD4+ subsets, TCRB CDR3 length was significantly, moderately reduced in type 1 diabetes.

Every bit of the isolated RNA underwent reverse transcription, so sequencing read expressed TCRB transcripts. An average roughly 3.3 million reads came from naive, central memory and regulatory T cell samples. Clones were read by immunoSEQ multiplex PCR, and TCRdb kept only the in-frame ones, dropping some. The sample carries 160,000 or so clones, approximately 8.4% recorded once. V gave up 3 bases and J gave up 10 bases, with 18 bases separating them. Germline V gene lookup returns CDR1 SNHLY and CDR2 FYNNEI. This CDR3 is 14 amino acids long. As for this clone: As yet, its antigen is unknown.

On average, the one heparinised blood draw given by each donor was roughly 100 mL. This clonotype was obtained from a woman aged 18-29 years in good health. Sequencing was performed on central memory CD4+ T cells from blood. The rearrangement joins TRBV2 to TRBJ1-1; tentatively, D is TRBD1 (6 bases). The CDR3 nucleotides are TGTGCCAGCAGTGATCGAGGGGGAACAGGGCGAGCTTTCTTT. Its translation: CASSDRGGTGRAFF.